The 18 T cell receptor beta chains below all came from one sample that was sequenced in a study of OX40 agonist ivuxolimab in advanced cancers. Using immunoSEQ multiplex PCR, the repertoire was profiled, and TCRdb retains in-frame clones only, with some absent. Of about 60,000 clones in the sample, about 90% were seen once. The input for sequencing was CD4+ or CD8+ T cells sorted from blood, taken in a trial of the OX40 agonist ivuxolimab. All receptors derive from an adult with an advanced solid tumor such as melanoma, head and neck, liver or kidney cancer.

The chain uses TRBV10-1 and TRBJ2-7; D could derive from TRBD1 or TRBD2 (5 bases each). This CDR3 is built from 14 residues. The V end lost 6 bases, the J end lost 0 bases, and 12 bases lay between the germline ends. Germline V gives CDR1 WNHNN, CDR2 SYGVQD (reference sequence). CDR3 bases: TGCGCCAGCAGCCCGGGACGGTACTCCTACGAGCAGTACTTC. It codes for CASSPGRYSYEQYF.

This chain joins TRBV6-1 and TRBJ2-3, with TRBD2 matching over 7 bases. The CDR3 runs 17 residues. Germline CDR1 reads MNHNS; CDR2 reads SASEGT. The trim removed 3 bases at V and 2 bases at J, leaving 11 bases unmatched. CDR3 loop: CASSEGGPFLATDTQYF. In DNA form, the CDR3 reads TGTGCCAGCAGTGAGGGAGGGCCCTTCTTAGCCACAGATACGCAGTATTTT.

CDR3 DNA: TGTGCCAGCAGCCAACCCCACACTTCAATTACCGACTACGAGCAGTACTTC. It encodes CASSQPHTSITDYEQYF. V is TRBV21-1 and J is TRBJ2-7. TRBV21-1 represents a pseudogene. The CDR3 runs 17 residues.

The chain combines TRBV7-9 with TRBJ2-1; D is unresolved. Germline loops: CDR1 SEHNR, CDR2 FQNEAQ (reference sequence). V was cut by 2 bases and J by 9 bases, with 5 bases left in between. This CDR3 comprises 11 residues. The CDR3 here is CASSLSGEQFF. The DNA for the CDR3 is TGTGCCAGCAGCTTAAGTGGTGAGCAGTTCTTC.

CDR3 DNA: TGTGCCAGCAGTTTAAGGGCAGGGAGTGCAACAGATACGCAGTATTTT. Amino acids: CASSLRAGSATDTQYF. The chain has TRBV27 and TRBJ2-3; D is perhaps TRBD1 or TRBD2 (5 bases each). CDR1 is MNHEY and CDR2 is SMNVEV in the germline V gene (reference sequence). The length of the CDR3 is 16 residues. Trimming pared 2 bases from V and 3 bases from J, leaving 15 bases between.

The CDR3 DNA sequence: TGCGCCAGCAGCTTGGCTAGCGGGATATCAGAGACCCAGTACTTC. It yields the protein CASSLASGISETQYF. This chain uses TRBV5-1 with TRBJ2-5; 9 nucleotides line up with TRBD2. Germline V gives CDR1 SGHRS, CDR2 YFSETQ. The J segment lost 4 bases and the V segment lost 0 bases, leaving 4 bases of the junction unmatched. The length of the CDR3 is 15 residues.

This chain joins TRBV30 and TRBJ1-2; D remains unclear. CDR1 GTSNPN and CDR2 SVGIG come from the germline V gene (reference sequence). CDR3 length: 14 amino acids. Trimming shortened V by 0 bases and J by 2 bases, and 10 bases separated the two germline ends. CDR3 sequence (DNA): TGTGCCTGGAGTGTTATAGGGTCGAACTATGGCTACACCTTC. This sequence encodes CAWSVIGSNYGYTF.

This chain connects TRBV7-8 to TRBJ1-4; 10 bases agree with TRBD1. The CDR3 spans 14 residues. The V gene end was trimmed by 10 bases and the J gene end by 3 bases; junction bases not matched to a gene: 5. Per the germline V gene, CDR1 is SGHVS and CDR2 is FQNEAQ. CDR3 DNA: TGTGCCATAACCGGACAGGGGGCTAATGAAAAACTGTTTTTT. Its protein is CAITGQGANEKLFF.

The chain combines TRBV28 with TRBJ2-1; 10 positions match TRBD2. CDR1 is MDHEN, CDR2 SYDVKM, per germline. The CDR3 contains 13 residues. Trimming removed 5 bases from V and 7 bases from J; junction bases left unmatched: 2. The CDR3 sequence is CASSPGLANEQFF. The CDR3 bases are TGTGCCAGCAGTCCGGGACTAGCGAATGAGCAGTTCTTC.

The genes are TRBV29-1 and TRBJ1-4, with unresolved D. The ends were cut back, 4 bases at V and 11 bases at J, with 14 bases in the middle. Germline CDR1 is SQVTM and CDR2 is ANQGSEA. CDR3 length: 12 amino acids. CDR3 in amino acids: CSVGSGVGKLFF. CDR3 in DNA: TGCAGCGTTGGCTCCGGGGTAGGGAAACTGTTTTTT.

This clone came up a few times. This chain uses TRBV10-3 with TRBJ1-1; D is undetermined. The CDR3 loop spans 11 amino acids. From germline, CDR1 is ENHRY and CDR2 SYGVKD. Trimming took off 2 bases at V and 11 bases at J, with 9 bases between the two ends. The CDR3 DNA reads as TGTGCCATCAGTGAGGGGGTTTTTGCTTTCTTT. The encoded protein is CAISEGVFAFF.

This clone appeared a single time. This chain joins TRBV6-5 and TRBJ1-6, with unresolved D. Trimming took 4 bases from V and 5 from J, leaving 6 bases between them. The length of the CDR3 is 13 residues. Germline V gene data show CDR1 as MNHEY and CDR2 as SVGAGI. In nucleotides, the CDR3 is TGTGCCAGCAGTTCTGCTAATAATTCACCCCTCCACTTT. Protein sequence: CASSSANNSPLHF.

V is TRBV28 and J is TRBJ2-5, with 7 bases matching TRBD2. Germline V gene data show CDR1 as MDHEN and CDR2 as SYDVKM. V shed 6 bases and J 6 bases; nucleotides not matched to a gene: 1. The CDR3 has 11 amino acids. The CDR3 spells CASRGGKTQYF. The CDR3 DNA reads as TGTGCCAGCAGGGGAGGGAAGACCCAGTACTTC.

V is TRBV2 and J is TRBJ1-4; D not certain. The CDR3 is made up of 11 amino acids. Trimming pared 10 bases from V and 6 bases from J, leaving 9 bases between. Germline CDR1 is SNHLY and CDR2 is FYNNEI. The chain's CDR3 is CATIRDEKLFF. Here the CDR3 DNA reads TGTGCCACGATTCGGGATGAAAAACTGTTTTTT.

The gene calls are TRBV1 and TRBJ2-3; the table's D call of TRBD2 was not tested on the DNA. TRBV1 corresponds to a pseudogene. The CDR3 consists of 18 residues. The CDR3 region is CTSSQDPHGGESTDTQYF. The DNA of the CDR3 is TGCACCAGCAGCCAAGATCCCCATGGGGGGGAGAGCACAGATACGCAGTATTTT.

The V and J genes are TRBV11-2 and TRBJ2-7, with D possibly matching TRBD2 (7 bases). Trimming shortened V by 4 bases and J by 1 base, and 26 bases separated the two germline ends. CDR1 is SGHAT and CDR2 is FQNNGV in the germline V gene. CDR3 length equals 19 residues. The CDR3 DNA reads as TGTGCCAGCAGCTCGACCGTCCCCTACGGGGGGCGAGGGTCCTACGAGCAGTACTTC. It codes for CASSSTVPYGGRGSYEQYF.

V usage is TRBV30 and J usage is TRBJ2-5, with D unclear. This CDR3 spans 15 amino acids. V was trimmed by 2 bases and J by 3 bases, leaving 16 bases between them. The germline gives CDR1 GTSNPN, CDR2 SVGIG (reference sequence). CDR3 region: CAWSPEISIKETQYF. The CDR3 DNA follows: TGTGCCTGGAGTCCGGAAATATCCATAAAAGAGACCCAGTACTTC.

The chain links TRBV10-3 to TRBJ2-1; D not resolved. This CDR3 has 12 residues. The V gene lost 3 bases and the J gene lost 9 bases, with 9 bases spanning the gap. The germline V gene encodes CDR1 ENHRY and CDR2 SYGVKD. The CDR3 sequence: CAISDYTSEQFF. The CDR3 DNA is TGTGCCATCAGTGATTATACCTCTGAGCAGTTCTTC.